Sequencing of this TCR beta chain was carried out in a study of T cell responses to AZD1222 COVID-19 vaccine. Some clones are missing from TCRdb's copy, which holds only in-frame ones; the method was immunoSEQ multiplex PCR. The table has 150,000 to 170,000 clones, more than 90% seen once. The CDR3 totals 12 residues. Looked up from germline, CDR1 is GTSNPN and CDR2 is SVGIG (reference sequence). V shed 4 bases, J shed 3 bases, and the junction held 3 bases outside the gene matches. V gene TRBV30 combines with J gene TRBJ2-7, with TRBD1 matching over 7 bases. The TCR was taken from an adult in good health. This specimen consisted of peripheral blood, obtained on day 0 of AZD1222 vaccination. The CDR3 region is CAWTSGGYEQYF. In DNA form, the CDR3 reads TGTGCCTGGACCTCAGGGGGCTACGAGCAGTACTTC.